These 27 T cell receptor beta chains originate from one sample sequenced in a study of blood T cell repertoires in COVID-19. TCRdb keeps only in-frame clones here, not all; method: immunoSEQ multiplex PCR. The sample shows around 130,000 clones, less than 90% of them seen only once. Sequencing was carried out using PBMCs or T cells enriched from blood (not recorded which). The source of these receptors is a woman aged 45-65 years who had recovered from COVID-19.

This chain uses TRBV6-5 with TRBJ1-5; 8 positions agree with TRBD1. The length of the CDR3 is 14 residues. V trimming: 6 bases; J trimming: 7 bases; junction bases outside the gene matches: 8. Germline CDR1 and CDR2: MNHEY and SVGAGI. The CDR3: CASRSQGAGQPQHF. Written as DNA, the CDR3 is TGTGCCAGCAGGTCTCAGGGGGCCGGGCAGCCCCAGCATTTT.

This clone was counted once. The gene calls are TRBV6-5 and TRBJ2-7; D uncertain. This CDR3 contains 11 residues. The germline V gene has CDR1 MNHEY and CDR2 SVGAGI. V lost 4 bases and J 3 bases, leaving 4 bases between the germline ends. The CDR3 DNA is TGTGCCAGCAGTTCTAACTACGAGCAGTACTTC. Protein: CASSSNYEQYF.

V gene TRBV7-9 combines with J gene TRBJ1-3; tentatively, D is TRBD1 (6 bases). The CDR3 loop spans 16 amino acids. Germline CDR1 and CDR2: SEHNR and FQNEAQ (reference sequence). The V and J ends lost 5 bases and 0 bases respectively, with 14 bases between them. The CDR3 loop is CASSRNTGSSGNTIYF. In DNA, the CDR3 is TGTGCCAGCAGCCGCAATACAGGGAGCTCTGGAAACACCATATATTTT.

The chain employs TRBV28 and TRBJ1-5; tentative D call: TRBD1 (6 bases). V was shortened by 2 bases and J by 7 bases, with 15 bases between the two germline ends. This CDR3 contains 15 residues. Germline CDR1 and CDR2: MDHEN and SYDVKM. The CDR3 is CASSLGDRGNQPQHF. The CDR3 nucleotides read TGTGCCAGCAGTTTAGGAGATAGGGGGAACCAGCCCCAGCATTTT.

V and J are TRBV10-3 and TRBJ2-2; D uncertain. Germline V gives CDR1 ENHRY, CDR2 SYGVKD. Trimming stripped 3 bases from V and 6 bases from J, with 5 bases between. The CDR3 runs to 12 residues. CDR3 loop: CAISDGAGELFF. The CDR3 coding sequence is TGTGCCATCAGTGATGGAGCCGGGGAGCTGTTTTTT.

The genes are TRBV7-3 and TRBJ2-3; TRBD2 matches 10 bases. This CDR3 has 17 residues. Trimming removed 2 bases from V and 3 bases from J; junction bases left unmatched: 8. The germline V gene encodes CDR1 SGHTA and CDR2 FQGTGA. The CDR3 DNA follows: TGTGCCAGCAGCTTAGCCCCCCTAGCGGGGGCAACAGATACGCAGTATTTT. Residues: CASSLAPLAGATDTQYF.

The rearrangement uses TRBV7-3 and TRBJ2-3; D may be TRBD2 (6 bases). Per the germline V gene, CDR1 is SGHTA and CDR2 is FQGTGA. Trimming cost V 3 bases and J 3 bases, with 10 bases left between them. The CDR3 spans 14 residues. The chain's CDR3 is CASSLRGSTDTQYF. The CDR3 nucleotides read TGTGCCAGCAGCTTGCGGGGTAGTACAGATACGCAGTATTTT.

This chain joins TRBV12-3 or TRBV12-4 and TRBJ1-2, with a tentative D call TRBD1 (6 bases). The CDR3 length is 12 residues. Trimming removed 0 bases at V and 7 bases at J, with 6 bases between. In nucleotides, the CDR3 is TGTGCCAGCAGTTTAGCCAGGGGTGGCTACACCTTC. It encodes CASSLARGGYTF.

The chain is built from TRBV6-1 and TRBJ1-4; D is perhaps TRBD1 (6 bases). V was clipped by 2 bases and J by 7 bases, with 11 bases between them. Per the germline V gene, CDR1 is MNHNS and CDR2 is SASEGT. The length of the CDR3 is 14 residues. CDR3 in amino acids: CASSEYNRVEKLFF. The CDR3 DNA reads as TGTGCCAGCAGTGAATACAACAGGGTTGAAAAACTGTTTTTT.

V usage is TRBV6-2 or TRBV6-3 and J usage is TRBJ1-2; D unclear. The CDR3 totals 12 residues. Trimming took 6 bases from V and 4 from J, leaving 9 bases between them. CDR1 and CDR2 from the germline V gene are MNHEY and SVGEGT. In DNA, the CDR3 is TGTGCCAGCAGCCCGGGAGTCTATGGCTACACCTTC. This codes for CASSPGVYGYTF.

This clone has more than one count but fewer than ten. The chain recombines TRBV18 with TRBJ2-7, with TRBD1 matching 8 bases. This CDR3 region has 15 residues. Per the germline V gene, CDR1 is KGHSH and CDR2 is LQKENI. The trim removed 2 bases at V and 2 bases at J, leaving 5 bases unmatched. The CDR3 DNA reads TGTGCCAGCTCACCATCCGGGACAGGCCCCTACGAGCAGTACTTC. Translated: CASSPSGTGPYEQYF.

The rearrangement uses TRBV7-9 and TRBJ1-1, with D possibly TRBD1 on 5 matching bases. Germline loops: CDR1 SEHNR, CDR2 FQNEAQ (reference sequence). CDR3 length equals 12 residues. The V end was cut by 2 bases, the J end by 10 bases, with 11 bases between. In DNA, the CDR3 is TGTGCCAGCAGCTTAACTACAGGCTTAGCTTTCTTT. Amino acid sequence: CASSLTTGLAFF.

V is TRBV10-3 and J is TRBJ2-7; 11 bases agree with TRBD2. After removal of 3 bases from V and 0 bases from J, the junction contained 10 bases not matched to a gene. The CDR3 is 18 amino acids. Germline V CDR1 and CDR2: ENHRY, SYGVKD. CDR3 residues: CAISDPASGGSTSYEQYF. The CDR3 DNA sequence: TGTGCCATCAGTGACCCGGCTAGCGGGGGGAGCACCTCCTACGAGCAGTACTTC.

The chain carries TRBV18 and TRBJ1-1; D not certain. The CDR3 totals 13 residues. Trimming cost V 3 bases and J 10 bases, with 15 bases left between them. CDR1 and CDR2 (germline): KGHSH, LQKENI. CDR3 DNA: TGTGCCAGCTCACCTACTAAGGACTCGGCAGCTTTCTTT. Residues: CASSPTKDSAAFF.

The chain recombines TRBV7-9 with TRBJ1-1; D possibly corresponds to TRBD1 (5 bases). Deletions cut 2 bases from V and 3 bases from J, with 13 bases between. The CDR3 has 15 amino acids. CDR1 SEHNR and CDR2 FQNEAQ come from the germline V gene (reference sequence). CDR3 sequence: CASSLWQGMDTEAFF. The DNA of the CDR3 is TGTGCCAGCAGCTTATGGCAGGGTATGGACACTGAAGCTTTCTTT.

The gene calls are TRBV12-3 or TRBV12-4 and TRBJ2-1; no clear D. The CDR3 is made up of 11 amino acids. With 6 bases removed from V and 10 bases from J, the gap between germline ends came to 10 bases. The CDR3, as DNA: TGTGCCAGCAGCCTTTCGGAGGAGCAGTTCTTC. This encodes CASSLSEEQFF.

The V and J genes are TRBV19 and TRBJ1-1; 9 nucleotides line up with TRBD1. Germline trimming cut 5 bases from V and 8 bases from J; bases unmatched to any gene: 6. From germline, CDR1 is LNHDA and CDR2 SQIVND (reference sequence). CDR3 length: 13 residues. CDR3 in DNA: TGTGCCAGTAGTCCGGGACAGGGCTCCGAAGCTTTCTTT. Amino acid sequence: CASSPGQGSEAFF.

The rearrangement joins TRBV4-1 to TRBJ2-3; 12 bases are a match to TRBD2. The CDR3 runs to 19 residues. Germline CDR1 MGHRA, CDR2 YSYEKL. J gave up 0 bases and V 1 base, and 8 bases lay outside the gene matches. CDR3 sequence (DNA): TGCGCCAGCAGCCAAGTGACTAGCGGGGGTAGGTTTAGCACAGATACGCAGTATTTT. This translates into CASSQVTSGGRFSTDTQYF.

J is TRBJ1-4 and V is TRBV6-5; D unresolved. Between the trimmed V and J ends, which lost 4 bases and 8 bases, there was a span of 17 bases. CDR3 length: 15 amino acids. Germline CDR1 MNHEY, CDR2 SVGAGI. Here the CDR3 reads CASSSLGEGEEKLFF. The CDR3 bases are TGTGCCAGCAGTTCCCTCGGGGAGGGCGAGGAAAAACTGTTTTTT.

This clone was seen just once. The chain carries TRBV7-2 and TRBJ2-7; possible D gene TRBD1, 6 bases. Germline CDR1 is SGHTA and CDR2 is FQGNSA. The ends were cut back, 4 bases at V and 2 bases at J, with 9 bases in the middle. The CDR3 totals 13 residues. The CDR3 nucleotides read TGTGCCAGCAGCTCGTACAGGGCCTACGAGCAGTACTTC. This sequence encodes CASSSYRAYEQYF.

The genes are TRBV3-1 (or the pseudogene TRBV3-2) and TRBJ1-2; a possible D gene is TRBD1 (5 bases). The CDR3 covers 13 residues. Between the trimmed V and J ends, which lost 0 bases and 10 bases, there was a span of 12 bases. Germline V gives CDR1 LGHDT, CDR2 YNNKEL (reference sequence). The CDR3 nucleotides read TGTGCCAGCAGCCAAGATCTGCGGGGCGCCTACACCTTC. This codes for CASSQDLRGAYTF.

The chain employs TRBV5-8 and TRBJ2-7; D remains unclear. Germline V lookup: CDR1 SGHTS, CDR2 YDEGEE. Deletions cut 0 bases from V and 7 bases from J, with 14 bases between. The CDR3 covers 14 residues. Written as DNA, the CDR3 is TGTGCCAGCAGCTTGGCCGCAGGAAATCGAGAGCAGTACTTC. Translating it yields CASSLAAGNREQYF.

The gene calls are TRBV29-1 and TRBJ2-3, with D possibly being TRBD2 (7 bases). CDR1 and CDR2 from the germline V gene are SQVTM and ANQGSEA. There are 14 residues in the CDR3. Between the trimmed V and J ends, which lost 6 bases and 3 bases, there was a span of 16 bases. The CDR3 region is CSVEGGAETDTQYF. Here the CDR3 DNA reads TGCAGCGTCGAGGGGGGGGCAGAAACAGATACGCAGTATTTT.

The V and J genes are TRBV10-3 and TRBJ2-7, with D maybe TRBD1 (5 bases). Trimming pared 5 bases from V and 4 bases from J, leaving 12 bases between. CDR1 ENHRY and CDR2 SYGVKD come from the germline V gene. This CDR3 spans 13 amino acids. CDR3 in DNA: TGTGCCATCAGTATGTCAGGGAATTACGAGCAGTACTTC. Protein sequence: CAISMSGNYEQYF.

The chain is built from TRBV19 and TRBJ2-7; D is perhaps TRBD2 (7 bases). CDR1 and CDR2 from the germline V gene are LNHDA and SQIVND (reference sequence). V dropped 2 bases and J dropped 3 bases, with 17 bases sitting between them. This CDR3 spans 16 amino acids. Written as DNA, the CDR3 is TGTGCCAGTAGTATATCAGGAGGGGGGGATATCTACGAGCAGTACTTC. Its protein product is CASSISGGGDIYEQYF.

This clone has a handful of counts. The gene calls are TRBV11-3 and TRBJ2-1; 9 bases match TRBD2. From germline, CDR1 is SGHNT and CDR2 YENEEA. CDR3 length: 16 amino acids. The junction had 16 bases not matched to a gene; V was cut back by 8 bases and J by 8 bases. This chain's CDR3 is CASGGSGGRTKDEQFF. CDR3 in DNA: TGTGCCAGCGGGGGTAGCGGGGGCCGGACAAAAGATGAGCAGTTCTTC.

The chain employs TRBV5-1 and TRBJ1-1; D gene uncertain. The ends were cut back, 0 bases at V and 0 bases at J, with 9 bases in the middle. There are 15 residues in the CDR3. Germline loops: CDR1 SGHRS, CDR2 YFSETQ. The CDR3 reads CASSLAPIVNTEAFF. CDR3 nucleotides: TGCGCCAGCAGCTTGGCCCCCATAGTGAACACTGAAGCTTTCTTT.